The subject of this entry is one TCR beta chain. This record belongs to a study of blood T cell repertoires in COVID-19. Study-wide background: The origin of the acute and convalescent COVID-19 samples was the United States, Italy and Spain.

Authors' methods: Counts of nucleated cells, estimated from reference gene primer amplification, were obtained. Sequencing used immunoSEQ multiplex PCR; TCRdb keeps in-frame clones, though not all of them. Clone size and V and J calls were adopted from that table, with D and trimming inferred from the DNA. This sample carries around 80,000 clones, 80% to 95% of them seen once, and the ten largest clones take around 0.77%. The V gene lost 3 bases and the J gene lost 1 base, with 10 bases spanning the gap. The CDR3 loop spans 16 amino acids. Germline CDR1 is MNHEY and CDR2 is SMNVEV (reference sequence).

The source of this sequence is a woman of 80 years or more with acute or convalescent COVID-19. The V call is TRBV27, the J call TRBJ1-6, with a possible D match to TRBD1 (5 bases). The source material was peripheral blood. The CDR3 sequence is CASSFYTGSYNSPLHF. The CDR3 coding sequence is TGTGCCAGCAGTTTCTACACAGGATCCTATAATTCACCCCTCCACTTT.